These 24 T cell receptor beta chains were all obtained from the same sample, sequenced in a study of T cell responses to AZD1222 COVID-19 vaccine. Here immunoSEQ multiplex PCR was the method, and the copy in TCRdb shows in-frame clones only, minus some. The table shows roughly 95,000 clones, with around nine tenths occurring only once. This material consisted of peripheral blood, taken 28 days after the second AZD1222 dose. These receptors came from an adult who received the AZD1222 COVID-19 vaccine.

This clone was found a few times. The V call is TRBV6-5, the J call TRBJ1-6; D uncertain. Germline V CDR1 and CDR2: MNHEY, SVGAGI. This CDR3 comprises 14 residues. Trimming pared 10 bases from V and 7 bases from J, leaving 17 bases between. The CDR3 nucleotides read TGTGCCACCCTCCCCGGGCAGAGAAATTCACCCCTCCACTTT. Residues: CATLPGQRNSPLHF.

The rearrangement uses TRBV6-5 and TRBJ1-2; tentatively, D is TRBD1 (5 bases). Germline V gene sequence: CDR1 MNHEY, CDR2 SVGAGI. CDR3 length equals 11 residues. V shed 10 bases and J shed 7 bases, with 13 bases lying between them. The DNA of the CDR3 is TGTGCCACCGTCCAGGGCCTTGGCTACACCTTC. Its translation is CATVQGLGYTF.

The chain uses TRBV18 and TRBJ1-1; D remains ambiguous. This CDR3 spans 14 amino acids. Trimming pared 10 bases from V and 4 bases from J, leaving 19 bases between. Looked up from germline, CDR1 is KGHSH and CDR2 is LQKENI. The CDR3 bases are TGTGCCACGAGCCCCGGGGTTGGTTCCACTGAAGCTTTCTTT. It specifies CATSPGVGSTEAFF.

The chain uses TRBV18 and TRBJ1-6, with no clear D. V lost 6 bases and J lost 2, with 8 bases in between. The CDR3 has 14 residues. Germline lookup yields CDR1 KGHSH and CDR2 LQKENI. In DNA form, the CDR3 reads TGTGCCAGCTCTGATAAGGCCTATAATTCACCCCTCCACTTT. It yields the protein CASSDKAYNSPLHF.

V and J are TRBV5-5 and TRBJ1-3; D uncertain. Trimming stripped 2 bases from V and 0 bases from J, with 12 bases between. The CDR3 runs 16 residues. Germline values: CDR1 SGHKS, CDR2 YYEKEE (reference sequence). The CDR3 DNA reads TGTGCCAGCAGCTTACCCCAGGTTTTCTCTGGAAACACCATATATTTT. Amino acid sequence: CASSLPQVFSGNTIYF.

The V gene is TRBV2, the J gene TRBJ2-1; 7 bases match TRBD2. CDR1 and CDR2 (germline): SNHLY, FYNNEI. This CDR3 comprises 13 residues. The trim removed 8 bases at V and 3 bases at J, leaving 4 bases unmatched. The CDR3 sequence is CASGLADYNEQFF. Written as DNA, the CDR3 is TGTGCCAGCGGTCTAGCGGACTACAATGAGCAGTTCTTC.

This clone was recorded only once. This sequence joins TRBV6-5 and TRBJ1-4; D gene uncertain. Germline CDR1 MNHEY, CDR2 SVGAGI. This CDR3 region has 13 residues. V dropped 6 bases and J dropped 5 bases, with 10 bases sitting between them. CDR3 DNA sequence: TGTGCCAGCAGACCCCAGGTGAATGAAAAACTGTTTTTT. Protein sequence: CASRPQVNEKLFF.

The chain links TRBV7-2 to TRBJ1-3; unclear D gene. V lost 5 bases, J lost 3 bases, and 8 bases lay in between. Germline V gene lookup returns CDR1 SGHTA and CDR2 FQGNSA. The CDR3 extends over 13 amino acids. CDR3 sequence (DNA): TGTGCCAGCAGCCCAGGAGATGGAAACACCATATATTTT. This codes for CASSPGDGNTIYF.

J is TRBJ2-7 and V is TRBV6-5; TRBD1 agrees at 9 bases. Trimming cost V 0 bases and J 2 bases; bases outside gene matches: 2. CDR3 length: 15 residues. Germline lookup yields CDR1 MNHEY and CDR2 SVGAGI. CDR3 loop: CASSYSTGGPYEQYF. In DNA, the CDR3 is TGTGCCAGCAGTTACTCGACAGGGGGTCCCTACGAGCAGTACTTC.

The chain's CDR3 is CASSGTANSPLHF. DNA of the CDR3: TGTGCCAGCTCCGGGACAGCTAATTCACCCCTCCACTTT. The rearrangement joins TRBV6-4 to TRBJ1-6, with 7 bases aligning to TRBD1. This CDR3 contains 13 residues. Trimming removed 8 bases from V and 6 bases from J; junction bases left unmatched: 4. Germline V lookup: CDR1 MRHNA, CDR2 SNTAGT.

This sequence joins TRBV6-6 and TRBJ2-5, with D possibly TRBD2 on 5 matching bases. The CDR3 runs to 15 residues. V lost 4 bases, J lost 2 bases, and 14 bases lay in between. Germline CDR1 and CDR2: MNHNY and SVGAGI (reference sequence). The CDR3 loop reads CASSSSRGWQETQYF. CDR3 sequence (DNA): TGTGCCAGCAGTTCGTCCCGGGGATGGCAAGAGACCCAGTACTTC.

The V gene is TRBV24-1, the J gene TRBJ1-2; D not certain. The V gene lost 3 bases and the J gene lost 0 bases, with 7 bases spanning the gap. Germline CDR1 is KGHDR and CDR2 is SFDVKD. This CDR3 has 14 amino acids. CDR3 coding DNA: TGTGCCACCAGTGATGTCGGGACTAACTATGGCTACACCTTC. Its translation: CATSDVGTNYGYTF.

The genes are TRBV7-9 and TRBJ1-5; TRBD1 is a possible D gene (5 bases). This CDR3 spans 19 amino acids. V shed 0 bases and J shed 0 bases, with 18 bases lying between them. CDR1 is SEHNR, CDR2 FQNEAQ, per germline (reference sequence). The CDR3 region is CASSLAEGRTPYSNQPQHF. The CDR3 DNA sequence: TGTGCCAGCAGCTTAGCGGAGGGGAGGACCCCTTATAGCAATCAGCCCCAGCATTTT.

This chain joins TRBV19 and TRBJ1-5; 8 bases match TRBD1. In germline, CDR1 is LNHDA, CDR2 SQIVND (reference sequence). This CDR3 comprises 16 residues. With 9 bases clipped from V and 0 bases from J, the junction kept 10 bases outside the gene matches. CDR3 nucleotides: TGTGCCAGCCGGACAGGGACCTCATATAGCAATCAGCCCCAGCATTTT. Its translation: CASRTGTSYSNQPQHF.

CDR3 in amino acids: CASSSFGGRTPTDTQYF. The CDR3 nucleotides read TGTGCCAGCAGCTCGTTCGGGGGGCGGACTCCCACAGATACGCAGTATTTT. V is TRBV5-6 and J is TRBJ2-3; D perhaps matches TRBD2 (7 bases). Germline V CDR1 and CDR2: SGHDT, YYEEEE. The CDR3 extends over 17 amino acids. V was pared by 3 bases and J by 2 bases, with 19 bases between.

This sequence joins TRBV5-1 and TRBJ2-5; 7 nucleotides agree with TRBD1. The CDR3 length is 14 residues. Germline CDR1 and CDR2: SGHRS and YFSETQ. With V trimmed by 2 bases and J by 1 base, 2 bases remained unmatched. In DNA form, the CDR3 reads TGCGCCAGCAGCTTCGGGACAGTCCAAGAGACCCAGTACTTC. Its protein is CASSFGTVQETQYF.

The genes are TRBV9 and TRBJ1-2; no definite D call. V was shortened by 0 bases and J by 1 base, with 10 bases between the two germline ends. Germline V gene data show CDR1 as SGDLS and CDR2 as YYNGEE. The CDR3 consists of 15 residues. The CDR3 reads CASSVEALGNYGYTF. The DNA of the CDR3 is TGTGCCAGCAGCGTAGAGGCCCTTGGTAACTATGGCTACACCTTC.

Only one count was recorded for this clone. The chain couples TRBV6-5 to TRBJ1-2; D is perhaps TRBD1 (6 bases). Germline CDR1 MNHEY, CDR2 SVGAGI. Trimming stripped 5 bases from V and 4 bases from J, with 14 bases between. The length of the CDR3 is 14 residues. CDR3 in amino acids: CASSPSGGGYGYTF. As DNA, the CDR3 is TGTGCCAGCAGTCCCTCCGGGGGCGGCTATGGCTACACCTTC.

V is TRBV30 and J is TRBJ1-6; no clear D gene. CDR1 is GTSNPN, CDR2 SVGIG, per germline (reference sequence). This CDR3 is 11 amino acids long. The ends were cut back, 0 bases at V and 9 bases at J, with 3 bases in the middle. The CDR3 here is CAWSVASPLHF. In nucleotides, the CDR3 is TGTGCCTGGAGTGTCGCTTCACCCCTCCACTTT.

The CDR3 nucleotides read TGTGCCAGCAGTTACGGGGGCAGCTCCTATAATTCACCCCTCCACTTT. It specifies CASSYGGSSYNSPLHF. This chain uses TRBV6-2 or TRBV6-3 with TRBJ1-6, with D perhaps matching TRBD1 (6 bases). Germline CDR1 and CDR2: MNHEY and SVGEGT. Trimming took off 2 bases at V and 0 bases at J, with 8 bases between the two ends. The CDR3 spans 16 residues.

The CDR3 sequence is CASSLQGGAEAFF. CDR3 nucleotides: TGTGCCAGCAGTTTACAGGGTGGAGCTGAAGCTTTCTTT. This chain joins TRBV12-3 or TRBV12-4 and TRBJ1-1; D possibly corresponds to TRBD1 (5 bases). The V end was cut by 2 bases, the J end by 6 bases, with 10 bases between. This CDR3 is 13 amino acids long.

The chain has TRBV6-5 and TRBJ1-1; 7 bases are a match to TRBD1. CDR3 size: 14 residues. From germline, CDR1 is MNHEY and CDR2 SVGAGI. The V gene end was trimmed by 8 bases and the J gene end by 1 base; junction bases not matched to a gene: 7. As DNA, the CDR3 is TGTGCCAGCGGTCAGACAGGGACGAACACTGAAGCTTTCTTT. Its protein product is CASGQTGTNTEAFF.

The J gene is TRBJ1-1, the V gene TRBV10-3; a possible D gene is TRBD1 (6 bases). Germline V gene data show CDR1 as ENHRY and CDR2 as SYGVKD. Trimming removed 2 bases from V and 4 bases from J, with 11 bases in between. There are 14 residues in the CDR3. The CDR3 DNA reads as TGTGCCATCAGTGAGACAGGGCAGGTCACTGAAGCTTTCTTT. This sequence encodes CAISETGQVTEAFF.

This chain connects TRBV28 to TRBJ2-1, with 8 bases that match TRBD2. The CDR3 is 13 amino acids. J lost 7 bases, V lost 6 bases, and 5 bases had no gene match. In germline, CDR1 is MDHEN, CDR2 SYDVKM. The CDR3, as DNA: TGTGCCAGCAGCCGGGGGGGCGGTAATGAGCAGTTCTTC. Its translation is CASSRGGGNEQFF.